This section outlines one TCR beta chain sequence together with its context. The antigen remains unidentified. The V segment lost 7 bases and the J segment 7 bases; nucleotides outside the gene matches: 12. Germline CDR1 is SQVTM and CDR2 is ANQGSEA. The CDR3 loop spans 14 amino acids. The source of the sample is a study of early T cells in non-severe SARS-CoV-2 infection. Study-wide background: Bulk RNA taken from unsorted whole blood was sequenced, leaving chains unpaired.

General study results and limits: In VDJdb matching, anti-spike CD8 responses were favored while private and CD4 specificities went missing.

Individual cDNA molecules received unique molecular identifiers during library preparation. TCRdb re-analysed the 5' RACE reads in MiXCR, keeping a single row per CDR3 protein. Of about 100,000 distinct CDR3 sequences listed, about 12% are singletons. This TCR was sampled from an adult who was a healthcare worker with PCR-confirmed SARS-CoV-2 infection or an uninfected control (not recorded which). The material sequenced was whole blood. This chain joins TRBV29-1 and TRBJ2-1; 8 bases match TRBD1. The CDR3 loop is CSGSQGARVNEQFF. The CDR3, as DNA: TGCAGCGGATCTCAGGGGGCGCGGGTGAATGAGCAGTTCTTC.